This TCR beta chain was recorded in a study of glioma-infiltrating T cells after dendritic cell vaccination. Study-level background: Patients received autologous tumor lysate-pulsed dendritic cell vaccination between 2003 and 2012.

J gave up 6 bases and V 9 bases, and 6 bases lay outside the gene matches. In germline, CDR1 is LNHDA, CDR2 SQIVND (reference sequence). This CDR3 region has 13 residues. The time point is: after dendritic cell vaccination, including at tumor progression/relapse. PBMC were collected before vaccination, two weeks after the third vaccination, and at progression. Repertoires were generated with immunoSEQ multiplex PCR, while TCRdb's copy carries only in-frame clones and drops some. The data contain 99,000 or so clones, nearly 90% of them singletons. Source: blood, taken after dendritic cell vaccination. This chain links TRBV19 with TRBJ2-3; 10 bases match TRBD2. This TCR was recovered from a human donor with glioblastoma. The CDR3 DNA reads as TGTGCCAGCTTACTAGCGGGATCGGATACGCAGTATTTT. Its protein is CASLLAGSDTQYF.